This T cell receptor (beta chain) stems from a study of control samples from healthy donors and cancer patients. Germline values: CDR1 SGHRS, CDR2 YFSETQ. The CDR3 covers 15 residues. V lost 2 bases and J lost 8; bases outside the gene matches: 9. Generated by immunoSEQ multiplex PCR, the TCRdb table keeps only in-frame clones and is missing some. Among roughly 200,000 clones listed, 80% to 95% were seen once. The sequence was collected from a young man in good health. The material sequenced was blood. The chain uses TRBV5-1 and TRBJ1-4, with 7 bases that match TRBD1. CDR3 sequence (DNA): TGCGCCAGCAGCTTCAGGGACAGTCAAGGGGAAAAACTGTTTTTT. This gives the protein CASSFRDSQGEKLFF.